These 7 T cell receptor beta chains were all obtained from the same sample, sequenced in a study of blood T cell repertoires in COVID-19. Profiled with immunoSEQ multiplex PCR; TCRdb holds only in-frame clones, not every one. This sample has 100,000 or so clones; over 70% occur once, and the top ten carry roughly 4.1%. The sample was peripheral blood. The receptors were sampled from a man aged 60-69 years with acute or convalescent COVID-19.

V and J are TRBV24-1 and TRBJ1-2; D is perhaps TRBD1 (5 bases). Germline-derived CDR1 and CDR2 are KGHDR and SFDVKD. V shed 2 bases and J shed 7 bases, with 13 bases lying between them. The CDR3 has 14 amino acids. CDR3 nucleotide sequence: TGTGCCACCAGTGATTCAAACGAAGGGGCTGGCTACACCTTC. It encodes CATSDSNEGAGYTF.

CDR3 bases: TGTGCCAGCAGCTTATCCTTGACAACGCGAGATACGCAGTATTTT. This gives the protein CASSLSLTTRDTQYF. The V gene is TRBV11-2, the J gene TRBJ2-3; no definite D call. The length of the CDR3 is 15 residues. CDR1 and CDR2 (germline): SGHAT, FQNNGV. V dropped 2 bases and J dropped 5 bases, with 14 bases sitting between them.

The chain employs TRBV5-4 and TRBJ2-2, with 13 bases identical to TRBD2. The CDR3 length is 16 residues. Germline values: CDR1 SGHNT, CDR2 YYREEE (reference sequence). V trimming: 4 bases; J trimming: 7 bases; junction bases outside the gene matches: 7. CDR3 sequence reads: CASSPGLAGMNGELFF. DNA for the CDR3: TGTGCCAGCAGCCCGGGACTAGCGGGAATGAACGGGGAGCTGTTTTTT.

The chain couples TRBV9 to TRBJ2-1; 7 bases line up with TRBD2. Germline trimming cut 4 bases from V and 3 bases from J; bases unmatched to any gene: 4. The germline gives CDR1 SGDLS, CDR2 YYNGEE. The CDR3 is 14 residues long. The CDR3 nucleotides are TGTGCCAGCAGCTCTGCGGGGGTCTACAATGAGCAGTTCTTC. This sequence encodes CASSSAGVYNEQFF. Full variable domain (outside the CDR3, taken from reference TRBV9 and TRBJ2-1): DSGVTQTPKHLITATGQRVTLRCSPRSGDLSVYWYQQSLDQGLQFLIQYYNGEERAKGNILERFSAQQFPDLHSELNLSSLELGDSALYFCASSSAGVYNEQFFGPGTRLTVL.

The chain joins TRBV19 to TRBJ1-4; 11 nucleotides align to TRBD1. The V gene's germline CDR1 is LNHDA and CDR2 SQIVND (reference sequence). CDR3 length equals 14 residues. J gave up 1 base and V 10 bases, and 2 bases lay outside the gene matches. For the CDR3, the DNA is TGTGCCATCGGGACAGGGGGAACTAATGAAAAACTGTTTTTT. It yields the protein CAIGTGGTNEKLFF. The full variable domain, with the rest looked up from reference TRBV19 and TRBJ1-4, is DGGITQSPKYLFRKEGQNVTLSCEQNLNHDAMYWYRQDPGQGLRLIYYSQIVNDFQKGDIAEGYSVSREKKESFPLTVTSAQKNPTAFYLCAIGTGGTNEKLFFGSGTQLSVL.

This clone was recorded once. The chain links TRBV7-3 to TRBJ2-3; 8 bases agree with TRBD1. From germline, CDR1 is SGHTA and CDR2 FQGTGA. CDR3 length equals 15 residues. Trimming cost V 4 bases and J 4 bases; bases outside gene matches: 7. CDR3 nucleotide sequence: TGTGCCAGCAGCTCACTCGGACAGGGAGCAGATACGCAGTATTTT. It is translated as CASSSLGQGADTQYF.

The V gene is TRBV2, the J gene TRBJ2-2, with TRBD1 identical over 10 bases. Germline assignment: CDR1 SNHLY and CDR2 FYNNEI. Trimming at V came to 1 base and at J to 8 bases, leaving 4 bases not matched to a gene. This CDR3 region has 15 residues. The CDR3 protein is CASSEGQGAWGELFF. CDR3 DNA sequence: TGTGCCAGCAGTGAAGGACAGGGGGCCTGGGGGGAGCTGTTTTTT.